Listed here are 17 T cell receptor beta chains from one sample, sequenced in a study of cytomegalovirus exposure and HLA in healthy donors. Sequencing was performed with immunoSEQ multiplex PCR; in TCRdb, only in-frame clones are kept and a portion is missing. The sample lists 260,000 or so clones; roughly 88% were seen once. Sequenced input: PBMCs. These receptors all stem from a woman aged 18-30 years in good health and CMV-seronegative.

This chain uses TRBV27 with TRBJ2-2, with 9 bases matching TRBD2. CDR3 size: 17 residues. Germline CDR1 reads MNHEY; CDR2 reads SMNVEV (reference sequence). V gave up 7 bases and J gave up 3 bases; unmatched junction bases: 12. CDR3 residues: CASNRDSGSPHTGELFF. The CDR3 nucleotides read TGTGCCAGCAATCGGGATAGCGGGAGTCCCCACACCGGGGAGCTGTTTTTT.

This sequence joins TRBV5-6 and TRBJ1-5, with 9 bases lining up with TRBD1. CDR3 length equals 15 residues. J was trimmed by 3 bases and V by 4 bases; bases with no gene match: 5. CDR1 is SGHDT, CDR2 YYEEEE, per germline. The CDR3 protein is CASSRGTGNNQPQHF. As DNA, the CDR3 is TGTGCCAGCAGCAGGGGGACAGGGAACAATCAGCCCCAGCATTTT.

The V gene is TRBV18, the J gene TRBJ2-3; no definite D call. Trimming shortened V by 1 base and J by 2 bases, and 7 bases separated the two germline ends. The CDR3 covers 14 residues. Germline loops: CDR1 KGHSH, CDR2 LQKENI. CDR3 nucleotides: TGTGCCAGCTCACCACGACTTCACACAGATACGCAGTATTTT. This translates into CASSPRLHTDTQYF.

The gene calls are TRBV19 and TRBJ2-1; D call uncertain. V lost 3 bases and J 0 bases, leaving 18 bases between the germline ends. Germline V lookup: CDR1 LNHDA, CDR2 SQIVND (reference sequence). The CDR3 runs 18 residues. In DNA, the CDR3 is TGTGCCAGTAGTATCTACAGTACCGATACGAGCTCCTACAATGAGCAGTTCTTC. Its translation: CASSIYSTDTSSYNEQFF.

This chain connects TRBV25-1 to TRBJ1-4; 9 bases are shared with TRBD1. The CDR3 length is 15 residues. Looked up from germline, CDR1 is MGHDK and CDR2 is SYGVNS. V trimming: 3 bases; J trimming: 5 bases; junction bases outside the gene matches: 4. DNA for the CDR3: TGTGCCAGCAGTGATAGGACAGGGGTCAATGAAAAACTGTTTTTT. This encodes CASSDRTGVNEKLFF.

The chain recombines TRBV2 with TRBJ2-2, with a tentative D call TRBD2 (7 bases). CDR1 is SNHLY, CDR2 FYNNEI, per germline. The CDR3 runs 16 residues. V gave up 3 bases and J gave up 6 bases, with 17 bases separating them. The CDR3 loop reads CASSELLGGGSGELFF. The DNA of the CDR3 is TGTGCCAGCAGTGAGCTACTAGGGGGGGGATCCGGGGAGCTGTTTTTT.

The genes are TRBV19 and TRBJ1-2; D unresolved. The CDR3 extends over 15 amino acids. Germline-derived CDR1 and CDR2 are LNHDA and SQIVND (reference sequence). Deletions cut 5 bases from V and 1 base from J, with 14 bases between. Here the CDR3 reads CASSPTVYFNYGYTF. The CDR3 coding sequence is TGTGCCAGTAGTCCTACAGTTTACTTTAACTATGGCTACACCTTC.

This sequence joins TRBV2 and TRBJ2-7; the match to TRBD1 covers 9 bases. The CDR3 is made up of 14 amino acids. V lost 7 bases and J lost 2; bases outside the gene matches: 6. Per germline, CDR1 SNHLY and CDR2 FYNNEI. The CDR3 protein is CASNRDRATYEQYF. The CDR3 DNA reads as TGTGCCAGCAACCGGGACAGGGCCACCTACGAGCAGTACTTC.

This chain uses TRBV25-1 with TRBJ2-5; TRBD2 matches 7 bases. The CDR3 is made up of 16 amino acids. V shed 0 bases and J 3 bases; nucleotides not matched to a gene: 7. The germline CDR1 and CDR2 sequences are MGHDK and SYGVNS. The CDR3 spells CASSEYWGGEKETQYF. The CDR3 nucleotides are TGTGCCAGCAGTGAATATTGGGGAGGGGAGAAAGAGACCCAGTACTTC.

CDR3 coding DNA: TGTGCCAGCAGTGTCCTAGCGGGAGTTTCCCACGAGCAGTACTTC. Translating it yields CASSVLAGVSHEQYF. The genes are TRBV27 and TRBJ2-7, with 10 bases that match TRBD2. The CDR3 spans 15 residues. V was pared by 5 bases and J by 5 bases, with 9 bases of the junction left unmatched. The V gene's germline CDR1 is MNHEY and CDR2 SMNVEV (reference sequence).

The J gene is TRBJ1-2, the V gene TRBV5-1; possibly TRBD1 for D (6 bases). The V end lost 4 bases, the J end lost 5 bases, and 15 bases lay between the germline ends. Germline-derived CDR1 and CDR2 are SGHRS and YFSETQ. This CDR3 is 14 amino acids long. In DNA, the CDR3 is TGCGCCAGCAGCCCCAGGGCAGGGGCTTATGGCTACACCTTC. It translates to CASSPRAGAYGYTF.

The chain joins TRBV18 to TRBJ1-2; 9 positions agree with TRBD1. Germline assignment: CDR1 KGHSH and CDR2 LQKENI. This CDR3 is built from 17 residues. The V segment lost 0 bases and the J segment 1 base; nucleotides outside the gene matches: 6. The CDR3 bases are TGTGCCAGCTCACCACCGGGACAGGGTCCCTTTAACTATGGCTACACCTTC. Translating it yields CASSPPGQGPFNYGYTF.

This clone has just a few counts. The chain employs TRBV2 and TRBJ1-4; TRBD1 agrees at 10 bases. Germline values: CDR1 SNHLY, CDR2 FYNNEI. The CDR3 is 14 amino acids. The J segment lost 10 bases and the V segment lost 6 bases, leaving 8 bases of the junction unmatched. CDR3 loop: CASRRDRGPGKLFF. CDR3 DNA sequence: TGTGCCAGCAGGAGAGACAGGGGGCCGGGAAAACTGTTTTTT. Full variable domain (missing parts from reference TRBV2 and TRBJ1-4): EPEVTQTPSHQVTQMGQEVILRCVPISNHLYFYWYRQILGQKVEFLVSFYNNEISEKSEIFDDQFSVERPDGSNFTLKIRSTKLEDSAMYFCASRRDRGPGKLFFGSGTQLSVL.

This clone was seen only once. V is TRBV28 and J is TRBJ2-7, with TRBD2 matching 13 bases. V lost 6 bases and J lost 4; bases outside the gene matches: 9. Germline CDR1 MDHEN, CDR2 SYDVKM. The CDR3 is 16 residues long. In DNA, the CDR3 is TGTGCCAGCAGGACCCCCGGGACTAGCGGGACTTACGAGCAGTACTTC. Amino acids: CASRTPGTSGTYEQYF.

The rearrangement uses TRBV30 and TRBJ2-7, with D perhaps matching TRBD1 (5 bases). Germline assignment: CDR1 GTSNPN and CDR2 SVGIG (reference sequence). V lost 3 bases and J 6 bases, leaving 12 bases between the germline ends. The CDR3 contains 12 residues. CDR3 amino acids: CAWRRGHFEQYF. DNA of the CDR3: TGTGCCTGGAGAAGAGGACACTTCGAGCAGTACTTC.

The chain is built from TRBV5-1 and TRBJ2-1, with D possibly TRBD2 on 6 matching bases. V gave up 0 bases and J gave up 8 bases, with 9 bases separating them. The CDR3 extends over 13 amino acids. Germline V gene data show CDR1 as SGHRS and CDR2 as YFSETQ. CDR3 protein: CASSLASDHEQFF. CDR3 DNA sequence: TGCGCCAGCAGCTTGGCTAGCGATCATGAGCAGTTCTTC.

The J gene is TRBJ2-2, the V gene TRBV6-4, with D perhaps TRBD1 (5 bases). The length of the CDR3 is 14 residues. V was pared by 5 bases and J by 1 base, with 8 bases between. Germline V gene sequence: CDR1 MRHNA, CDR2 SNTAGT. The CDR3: CASSTGQNTGELFF. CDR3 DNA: TGTGCCAGCAGTACAGGACAGAACACCGGGGAGCTGTTTTTT.